The T cell receptor beta chain under discussion was sequenced for a study of blood T cell repertoires in COVID-19. V was trimmed by 4 bases and J by 0 bases, leaving 18 bases between them. Germline assignment: CDR1 KGHSH and CDR2 LQKENI. The CDR3 contains 18 residues. Only in-frame clones appear in the TCRdb table, and some are missing; sequencing was by immunoSEQ multiplex PCR. The data contain roughly 250,000 clones, 83% of them seen just once; the ten biggest clones take up roughly 5%. The sample was peripheral blood. This TCR was sampled from a human donor in a cohort sampled during active COVID-19. The chain recombines TRBV18 with TRBJ1-4; possibly TRBD1 for D (5 bases). The CDR3 DNA is TGTGCCAGCTCACGTGCCGGGTCCACGGACACAACTAATGAAAAACTGTTTTTT. Translated, it gives CASSRAGSTDTTNEKLFF.